The present entry profiles one T cell receptor beta chain with its context. Its antigen is as yet unknown. The data derive from a study of T-cell memory formation after mild COVID-19. Study background: Largely donor-specific sequence clusters came from a couple of donors. General observations from the study: Memory from before infection featured some responding clones, which suggests cross-reactive memory joined. For contracting clones, CD4+ ones sat mainly in CM and EM, CD8+ in EMRA.

5'RACE primed from the constant segment yielded TCR alpha and TCR beta cDNA libraries bearing sample barcodes and UMIs. TCRdb reprocessed the 5' RACE reads via MiXCR and lists one record per CDR3 protein. The data show around 80,000 distinct CDR3 sequences, with about 13% seen just once and 41% held by the top ten. V dropped 5 bases and J dropped 0 bases, with 12 bases sitting between them. Germline CDR1 and CDR2: MNHEY and SMNVEV (reference sequence). The CDR3 is 15 residues long. Sequencing was carried out using PBMCs or a T cell subset sorted from them (not recorded which). The chain carries TRBV27 and TRBJ2-3, with D perhaps TRBD1 (5 bases). This clonotype originated in a man aged 18 to 29 who had mild COVID-19 (a few samples of this study predate the infection). Cell type and time point are not known. DNA of the CDR3: TGTGCCAGCAGTCCTACAGGTTCTAGCACAGATACGCAGTATTTT. This encodes CASSPTGSSTDTQYF.